This T cell receptor beta chain was obtained from a study of beta chain features in type 1 diabetes. The study reverse transcribed the entire isolated RNA, so it sequenced expressed TCRB transcripts. Only in-frame clones appear in the TCRdb table, and some are missing; sequencing was by immunoSEQ multiplex PCR. The table includes about 42,000 clones, approximately 49% detected once. General study points: Shorter TCRB CDR3s, moderately but significantly so, marked every one of the four CD4+ subsets in Type 1 diabetes patients. High TCR expression in some cells could lead to their over-representation in cDNA sequencing.

Germline trimming cut 2 bases from V and 7 bases from J; bases unmatched to any gene: 4. CDR1 is GTSNPN, CDR2 SVGIG, per germline (reference sequence). CDR3 length: 13 amino acids. This clone was observed a handful of times. What it binds is not known. The sequenced sample was stem cell memory CD4+ T cells from blood. The receptor was derived from a woman in her thirties in good health. The chain has TRBV30 and TRBJ1-4, with 7 nucleotides matching TRBD1. The CDR3 protein is CAWSTDRAEKLFF. CDR3 coding DNA: TGTGCCTGGAGTACAGACAGGGCTGAAAAACTGTTTTTT.